This T cell receptor (beta chain) was found in a study of post-analysis software for immune sequencing data. About the research overall: The courses of disease that were included comprised relapsing-remitting, secondary progressive and progressive-relapsing multiple sclerosis. Study observations and caveats: Controls had lower frequencies than patients of about 5 TRBV segments, which included TRBV5-6, TRBV5-1 and TRBV20-1. Versus controls, multiple sclerosis patients showed significantly lower diversity (normalized Chao1).

This clonotype showed up just a few times. Antigen unknown. Researchers reported that TCR beta cDNA libraries carried unique molecular identifiers. The authors obtained roughly 0.5 million cDNA molecules from approximately 1 to 10 million T cells. TCRdb reprocessed the PCR reads via MiXCR and lists one record per CDR3 protein. The data show approximately 260,000 distinct CDR3 sequences, 30% to 45% seen once. The germline CDR1 and CDR2 sequences are SGHDN and FVKESK. CDR3 length: 14 residues. V was pared by 3 bases and J by 1 base, with 9 bases between. This receptor was identified in a girl aged 5 to 17 with multiple sclerosis. The sequenced sample consisted of blood. V gene TRBV14 combines with J gene TRBJ1-1; D not certain. CDR3 sequence (DNA): TGTGCCAGCAGCCATCTTTCGGGGAACACTGAAGCTTTCTTT. It is translated as CASSHLSGNTEAFF.